The 18 T cell receptor beta chains reported below all come from one sample, sequenced in a study of blood T cell repertoires in COVID-19. Produced via immunoSEQ multiplex PCR; TCRdb's table is partial and in-frame only. The sample holds more than 85,000 clones, roughly 87% seen once. Material: peripheral blood. The receptors originated from a woman between 45 and 65 years old with COVID-19, enrolled during active disease.

This clone was seen more than once but under ten times. This rearrangement joins TRBV9 to TRBJ2-2; TRBD2 aligns across 10 bases. V dropped 0 bases and J dropped 2; count of bases not matched to a gene: 4. The germline gives CDR1 SGDLS, CDR2 YYNGEE. The CDR3 extends over 17 amino acids. The CDR3 DNA reads as TGTGCCAGCAGCGTAGGGCTAGCGGGGGCCAACACCGGGGAGCTGTTTTTT. Its protein product is CASSVGLAGANTGELFF.

V usage is TRBV7-8 and J usage is TRBJ2-5; 8 nucleotides align to TRBD1. V lost 2 bases and J lost 5; bases outside the gene matches: 10. This CDR3 spans 16 amino acids. The germline CDR1 and CDR2 sequences are SGHVS and FQNEAQ. Here the CDR3 reads CASSLTQGVVRETQYF. For the CDR3, the DNA is TGTGCCAGCAGCTTAACACAGGGGGTGGTAAGGGAGACCCAGTACTTC.

This chain links TRBV30 with TRBJ1-5; D is perhaps TRBD1 (5 bases). Per the germline V gene, CDR1 is GTSNPN and CDR2 is SVGIG (reference sequence). V lost 2 bases and J 1 base, leaving 6 bases between the germline ends. The CDR3 loop spans 13 amino acids. CDR3 bases: TGTGCCTGGAGTAAGGGGAGCAATCAGCCCCAGCATTTT. Translated: CAWSKGSNQPQHF.

The chain links TRBV19 to TRBJ1-1; perhaps TRBD1 as D (5 bases). This CDR3 comprises 14 residues. The V end was cut by 4 bases, the J end by 4 bases, with 13 bases between. The germline V gene encodes CDR1 LNHDA and CDR2 SQIVND (reference sequence). The CDR3 DNA follows: TGTGCCAGTAGTACCAGGGAAGGTCGCACTGAAGCTTTCTTT. Protein: CASSTREGRTEAFF.

This clone was counted at least ten times. This sequence joins TRBV12-3 or TRBV12-4 and TRBJ1-4; D remains ambiguous. Deletions cut 3 bases from V and 6 bases from J, with 5 bases between. The CDR3 consists of 12 residues. This chain's CDR3 is CASSFSYEKLFF. CDR3 DNA sequence: TGTGCCAGCAGTTTCAGTTATGAAAAACTGTTTTTT.

The J gene is TRBJ2-1, the V gene TRBV9; the match to TRBD1 covers 11 bases. CDR1 is SGDLS, CDR2 YYNGEE, per germline. With V trimmed by 0 bases and J by 7 bases, 3 bases remained unmatched. The CDR3 totals 15 residues. In nucleotides, the CDR3 is TGTGCCAGCAGCGTAGTTGGACAGGGGGCAAATGAGCAGTTCTTC. The encoded protein is CASSVVGQGANEQFF.

The chain combines TRBV18 with TRBJ2-6; D not certain. The CDR3 is made up of 15 amino acids. Germline V gene lookup returns CDR1 KGHSH and CDR2 LQKENI. The ends were cut back, 6 bases at V and 2 bases at J, with 11 bases in the middle. The CDR3 sequence: CASSSSRTGANVLTF. The CDR3 DNA follows: TGTGCCAGCTCTTCTTCCAGGACTGGGGCCAACGTCCTGACTTTC.

V and J are TRBV14 and TRBJ2-5, with D hard to call. From germline, CDR1 is SGHDN and CDR2 FVKESK. Trimming shortened V by 0 bases and J by 4 bases, and 12 bases separated the two germline ends. The CDR3 runs 15 residues. The CDR3, as DNA: TGTGCCAGCAGCCAAGACACTACCCCCCGAGAGACCCAGTACTTC. This encodes CASSQDTTPRETQYF. The whole variable domain, remainder taken from reference TRBV14 and TRBJ2-5, is EAGVTQFPSHSVIEKGQTVTLRCDPISGHDNLYWYRRVMGKEIKFLLHFVKESKQDESGMPNNRFLAERTGGTYSTLKVQPAELEDSGVYFCASSQDTTPRETQYFGPGTRLLVL.

The chain is built from TRBV29-1 and TRBJ2-1, with a weak D call TRBD2 (6 bases). Trimming left V 8 bases short and J 8 bases short, with 19 bases between. CDR3 length equals 13 residues. The V gene's germline CDR1 is SQVTM and CDR2 ANQGSEA. CDR3: CSLWEEGAYEQFF. Here the CDR3 DNA reads TGCAGCCTGTGGGAGGAGGGAGCATATGAGCAGTTCTTC.

This chain connects TRBV6-1 to TRBJ1-4; 7 positions agree with TRBD1. The germline gives CDR1 MNHNS, CDR2 SASEGT. V trimming: 1 base; J trimming: 7 bases; junction bases outside the gene matches: 6. This CDR3 has 15 amino acids. The CDR3 here is CASSEGQGGTEKLFF. CDR3 coding DNA: TGTGCCAGCAGTGAAGGACAGGGAGGAACTGAAAAACTGTTTTTT.

The chain recombines TRBV11-3 with TRBJ2-5, with 7 bases fitting TRBD2. V shed 1 base and J 2 bases; nucleotides not matched to a gene: 7. The CDR3 is 16 amino acids. Germline loops: CDR1 SGHNT, CDR2 YENEEA. CDR3 sequence: CASSLVGGGVQETQYF. The DNA of the CDR3 is TGTGCCAGCAGCTTAGTTGGCGGGGGAGTGCAAGAGACCCAGTACTTC.

This chain connects TRBV4-3 to TRBJ2-1; TRBD2 matches 11 bases. The CDR3 is made up of 17 amino acids. The V gene end was trimmed by 0 bases and the J gene end by 4 bases; junction bases not matched to a gene: 5. Germline V gene data show CDR1 as LGHNA and CDR2 as YSLEER. The CDR3 DNA reads TGCGCCAGCAGCCAAGATCCTAGCGGGGGGACTTACAATGAGCAGTTCTTC. Protein sequence: CASSQDPSGGTYNEQFF.

This chain joins TRBV7-9 and TRBJ2-7, with TRBD2 matching 13 bases. The CDR3 has 15 amino acids. CDR1 is SEHNR and CDR2 is FQNEAQ in the germline V gene (reference sequence). Trimming at V came to 6 bases and at J to 6 bases, leaving 8 bases not matched to a gene. This CDR3 is CASRETSGGGPEQYF. As DNA, the CDR3 is TGTGCCAGCAGGGAAACTAGCGGGGGGGGTCCCGAGCAGTACTTC.

V usage is TRBV7-3 and J usage is TRBJ2-2; D is undetermined. In germline, CDR1 is SGHTA, CDR2 FQGTGA. The CDR3 runs to 15 residues. The ends were cut back, 2 bases at V and 1 base at J, with 8 bases in the middle. CDR3 protein: CASSLVQMNTGELFF. The CDR3 bases are TGTGCCAGCAGCTTAGTACAGATGAACACCGGGGAGCTGTTTTTT.

The chain joins TRBV4-1 to TRBJ2-1; 8 nucleotides align to TRBD1. J was trimmed by 5 bases and V by 5 bases; bases with no gene match: 5. The CDR3 is 14 amino acids. Germline-derived CDR1 and CDR2 are MGHRA and YSYEKL. In DNA, the CDR3 is TGCGCCAGCAGCTACCCGGGACAGGACAATGAGCAGTTCTTC. Amino acid sequence: CASSYPGQDNEQFF.

The V call is TRBV5-6, the J call TRBJ2-3, with TRBD2 matching over 13 bases. From germline, CDR1 is SGHDT and CDR2 YYEEEE. Losses at the gene ends were 3 bases for V and 5 bases for J; bases not matched to a gene: 0. The CDR3 length is 14 residues. CDR3 protein: CASSWTSGGDTQYF. The CDR3 coding sequence is TGTGCCAGCAGCTGGACTAGCGGGGGAGATACGCAGTATTTT.

The chain combines TRBV7-9 with TRBJ2-5; possibly TRBD1 for D (6 bases). The germline V and J ends were trimmed by 2 bases and 4 bases, with 17 bases remaining between them. The CDR3 sequence is 16 residues long. Germline V gives CDR1 SEHNR, CDR2 FQNEAQ (reference sequence). The CDR3: CASSLRSGLRGETQYF. CDR3 sequence (DNA): TGTGCCAGCAGCTTACGATCCGGGCTCAGGGGAGAGACCCAGTACTTC.

The chain carries TRBV5-1 and TRBJ2-1; D is unclear. V was clipped by 1 base and J by 0 bases, with 8 bases between them. The CDR3 runs 15 residues. Germline-derived CDR1 and CDR2 are SGHRS and YFSETQ. For the CDR3, the DNA is TGCGCCAGCAGCTTGTTACCTACCTCCTACAATGAGCAGTTCTTC. This translates into CASSLLPTSYNEQFF.